The 5 T cell receptor beta chains listed next were all sequenced from one sample in a study of T cells in Graves' hyperthyroidism and ophthalmopathy (dated by TCRdb to between 2018 and 2021). The library was built by means of multiplex PCR. Instrument used: Illumina HiSeq 2000. Amplification of TCR beta CDR3 regions was carried out from RNA transcripts. For the first round of RT-PCR on the TCR CDR3, the HTBI primer set was used together with the Qiagen OneStep RT-PCR kit. TCRdb reworked the public reads: Q25 trimming with fastp, MiXCR clone assembly, productive beta chains retained. A single entry per CDR3 protein holds the most common genes and DNA from its merged rows. Within this sample are about 420,000 distinct CDR3 sequences, with 15% to 17% of them counted one time only. Together, the top ten hold approximately 14% of the sample. Sequences were obtained from blood. All receptors derive from a woman aged 18 to 35 with Graves' hyperthyroidism.

Many counts were recorded for this clonotype. The V and J genes are TRBV7-9 and TRBJ1-2; D perhaps matches TRBD1 (5 bases). Germline loops: CDR1 SEHNR, CDR2 FQNEAQ (reference sequence). Trimming shortened V by 5 bases and J by 11 bases, and 15 bases separated the two germline ends. This CDR3 comprises 12 residues. CDR3 DNA sequence: TGTGCCAGCAGCGGACTCCAGGGAAAGTACACCTTC. Translation gives CASSGLQGKYTF.

The rearrangement joins TRBV9 to TRBJ2-7; D remains unclear. The germline V and J ends were trimmed by 0 bases and 2 bases, with 9 bases remaining between them. Germline CDR1 and CDR2: SGDLS and YYNGEE. The CDR3 runs to 14 residues. The CDR3 spells CASSVGADPYEQYF. The CDR3 DNA reads as TGTGCCAGCAGCGTAGGGGCGGACCCCTACGAGCAGTACTTC.

This clonotype showed up many times. Here the CDR3 DNA reads TGTGCCAGCAGGTCACAGGCGAGAGGGGCCAACGTCCTGACTTTC. It is translated as CASRSQARGANVLTF. The J gene is TRBJ2-6, the V gene TRBV6-1, with D perhaps TRBD1 (5 bases). Germline lookup yields CDR1 MNHNS and CDR2 SASEGT. The CDR3 has 15 residues. The V end lost 6 bases, the J end lost 4 bases, and 13 bases lay between the germline ends.

This clonotype was detected a few times. This chain uses TRBV20-1 with TRBJ1-5, with 8 nucleotides matching TRBD1. This CDR3 is 15 amino acids long. Looked up from germline, CDR1 is DFQATT and CDR2 is SNEGSKA (reference sequence). J gave up 11 bases and V 2 bases, and 14 bases lay outside the gene matches. CDR3 DNA sequence: TGCAGTGCTAGACCGACAGGGGCCGGCATCATTTCCCAGCATTTT. Protein: CSARPTGAGIISQHF.

This clonotype has ten or more counts. This sequence joins TRBV2 and TRBJ1-5; D remains ambiguous. Germline CDR1 reads SNHLY; CDR2 reads FYNNEI. V lost 4 bases and J 7 bases, leaving 14 bases between the germline ends. CDR3 length equals 14 residues. CDR3 nucleotides: TGTGCCAGCAGTGGCAACTTGAACCCCCAGCCCCAGCATTTT. This codes for CASSGNLNPQPQHF.